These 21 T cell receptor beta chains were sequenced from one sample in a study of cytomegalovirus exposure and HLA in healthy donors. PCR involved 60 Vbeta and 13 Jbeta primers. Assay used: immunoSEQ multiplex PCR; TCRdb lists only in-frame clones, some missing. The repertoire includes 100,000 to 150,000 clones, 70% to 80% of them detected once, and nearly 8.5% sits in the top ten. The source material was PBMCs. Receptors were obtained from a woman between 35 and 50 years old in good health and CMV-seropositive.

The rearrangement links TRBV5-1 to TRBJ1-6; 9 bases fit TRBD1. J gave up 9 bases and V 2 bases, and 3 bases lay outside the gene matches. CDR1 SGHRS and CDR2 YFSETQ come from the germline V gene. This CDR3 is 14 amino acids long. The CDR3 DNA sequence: TGCGCCAGCAGCTTAGGACAGGGGAGTTCACCCCTCCACTTT. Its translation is CASSLGQGSSPLHF.

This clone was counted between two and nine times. Written as DNA, the CDR3 is TGTGCCAGCAGTGAACGGGAGGCGATTCAGCCCCAGCATTTT. Encoded protein: CASSEREAIQPQHF. The chain uses TRBV2 and TRBJ1-5; D is unclear. The CDR3 covers 14 residues. The V end lost 2 bases, the J end lost 6 bases, and 11 bases lay between the germline ends. CDR1 is SNHLY and CDR2 is FYNNEI in the germline V gene.

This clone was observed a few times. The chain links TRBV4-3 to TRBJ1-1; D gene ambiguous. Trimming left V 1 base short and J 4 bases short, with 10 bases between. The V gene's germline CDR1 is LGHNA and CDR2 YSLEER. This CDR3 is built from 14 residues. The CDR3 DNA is TGCGCCAGCAGCCAAGTCGGGTTAGGCACTGAAGCTTTCTTT. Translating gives CASSQVGLGTEAFF.

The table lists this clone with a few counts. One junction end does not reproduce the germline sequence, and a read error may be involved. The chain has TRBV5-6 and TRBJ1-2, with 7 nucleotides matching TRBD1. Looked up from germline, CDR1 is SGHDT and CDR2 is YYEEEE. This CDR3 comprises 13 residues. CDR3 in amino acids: CASSPWDSLRSVF. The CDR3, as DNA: TGTGCCAGCAGCCCGTGGGACAGCCTCAGATCCGTCTTC.

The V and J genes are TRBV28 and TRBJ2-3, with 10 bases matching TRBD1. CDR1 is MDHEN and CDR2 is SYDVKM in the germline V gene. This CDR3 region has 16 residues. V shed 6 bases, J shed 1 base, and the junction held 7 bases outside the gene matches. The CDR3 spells CASRSDRGRGTDTQYF. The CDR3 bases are TGTGCCAGCAGATCCGACAGGGGGCGGGGCACAGATACGCAGTATTTT. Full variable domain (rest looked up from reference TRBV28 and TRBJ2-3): DVKVTQSSRYLVKRTGEKVFLECVQDMDHENMFWYRQDPGLGLRLIYFSYDVKMKEKGDIPEGYSVSREKKERFSLILESASTNQTSMYLCASRSDRGRGTDTQYFGPGTRLTVL.

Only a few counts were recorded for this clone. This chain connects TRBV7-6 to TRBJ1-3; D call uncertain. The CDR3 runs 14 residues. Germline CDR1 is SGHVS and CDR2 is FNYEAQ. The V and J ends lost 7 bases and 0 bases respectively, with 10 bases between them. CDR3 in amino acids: CASTLEVSGNTIYF. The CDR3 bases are TGTGCCAGCACCCTAGAAGTCTCTGGAAACACCATATATTTT.

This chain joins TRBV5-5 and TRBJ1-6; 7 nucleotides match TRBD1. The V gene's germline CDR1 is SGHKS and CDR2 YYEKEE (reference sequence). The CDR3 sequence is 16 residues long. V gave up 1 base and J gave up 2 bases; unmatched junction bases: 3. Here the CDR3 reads CASSLTGVTYNSPLHF. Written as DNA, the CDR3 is TGTGCCAGCAGCTTGACAGGGGTCACCTATAATTCACCCCTCCACTTT.

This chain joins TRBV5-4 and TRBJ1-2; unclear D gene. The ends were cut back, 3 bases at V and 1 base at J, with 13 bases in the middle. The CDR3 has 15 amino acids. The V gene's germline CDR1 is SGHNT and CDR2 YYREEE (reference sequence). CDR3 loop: CASSWTAEGNYGYTF. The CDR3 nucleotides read TGTGCCAGCAGCTGGACGGCCGAGGGTAACTATGGCTACACCTTC.

The CDR3 loop is CASRQGSNYGYTF. The CDR3 DNA reads as TGTGCCAGCAGGCAGGGGTCTAACTATGGCTACACCTTC. V is TRBV2 and J is TRBJ1-2; D might be TRBD1 (6 bases). V was clipped by 6 bases and J by 0 bases, with 8 bases between them. From germline, CDR1 is SNHLY and CDR2 FYNNEI. The CDR3 covers 13 residues. Full variable domain (outside the CDR3, taken from reference TRBV2 and TRBJ1-2): EPEVTQTPSHQVTQMGQEVILRCVPISNHLYFYWYRQILGQKVEFLVSFYNNEISEKSEIFDDQFSVERPDGSNFTLKIRSTKLEDSAMYFCASRQGSNYGYTFGSGTRLTVV.

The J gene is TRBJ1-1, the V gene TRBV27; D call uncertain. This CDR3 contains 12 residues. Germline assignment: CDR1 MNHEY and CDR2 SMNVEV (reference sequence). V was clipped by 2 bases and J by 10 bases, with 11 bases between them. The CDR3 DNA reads TGTGCCAGCAGTTTAGGCACGGGAGGAGCTTTCTTT. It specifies CASSLGTGGAFF.

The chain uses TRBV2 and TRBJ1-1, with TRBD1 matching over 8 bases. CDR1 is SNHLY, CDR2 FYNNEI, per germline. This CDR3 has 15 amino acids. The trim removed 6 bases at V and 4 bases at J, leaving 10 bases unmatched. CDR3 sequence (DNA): TGTGCCAGCAGGGCGACAGGGGAGGGTAGCACTGAAGCTTTCTTT. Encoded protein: CASRATGEGSTEAFF. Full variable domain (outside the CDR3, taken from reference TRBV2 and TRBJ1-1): EPEVTQTPSHQVTQMGQEVILRCVPISNHLYFYWYRQILGQKVEFLVSFYNNEISEKSEIFDDQFSVERPDGSNFTLKIRSTKLEDSAMYFCASRATGEGSTEAFFGQGTRLTVV.

The CDR3 DNA reads as TGTGCCAGCAGCTTGTGGGGGGACAGGGGGCTAAGAGGCTACACCTTC. This encodes CASSLWGDRGLRGYTF. This sequence joins TRBV5-6 and TRBJ1-2; 12 bases are shared with TRBD1. Germline V gene lookup returns CDR1 SGHDT and CDR2 YYEEEE. V lost 1 base, J lost 8 bases, and 9 bases stayed unmatched. This CDR3 spans 16 amino acids.

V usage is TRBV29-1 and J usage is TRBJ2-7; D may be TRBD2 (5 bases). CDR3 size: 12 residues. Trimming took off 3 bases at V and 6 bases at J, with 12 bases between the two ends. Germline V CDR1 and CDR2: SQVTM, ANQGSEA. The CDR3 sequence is CSVEGVSSEQYF. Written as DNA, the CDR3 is TGCAGCGTTGAGGGAGTGAGCAGCGAGCAGTACTTC.

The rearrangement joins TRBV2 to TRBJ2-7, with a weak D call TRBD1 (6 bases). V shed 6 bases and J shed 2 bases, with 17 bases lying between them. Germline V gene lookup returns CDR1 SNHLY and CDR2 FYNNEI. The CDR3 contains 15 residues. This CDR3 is CASSRTGTYTYEQYF. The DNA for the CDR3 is TGTGCCAGCAGCCGGACCGGGACATATACCTACGAGCAGTACTTC.

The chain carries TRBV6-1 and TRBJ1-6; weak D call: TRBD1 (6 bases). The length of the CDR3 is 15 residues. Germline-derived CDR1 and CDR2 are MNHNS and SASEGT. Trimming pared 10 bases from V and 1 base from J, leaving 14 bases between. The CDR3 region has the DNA TGTGCCACCACAGGGCGCGCGTCCTATAATTCACCCCTCCACTTT. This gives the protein CATTGRASYNSPLHF.

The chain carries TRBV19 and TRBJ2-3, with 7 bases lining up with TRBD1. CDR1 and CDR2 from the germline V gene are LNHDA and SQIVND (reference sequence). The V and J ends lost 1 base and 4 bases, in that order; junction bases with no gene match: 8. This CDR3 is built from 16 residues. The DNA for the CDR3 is TGTGCCAGTAGTATAGGGCCGACAGGGAATGCAGATACGCAGTATTTT. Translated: CASSIGPTGNADTQYF.

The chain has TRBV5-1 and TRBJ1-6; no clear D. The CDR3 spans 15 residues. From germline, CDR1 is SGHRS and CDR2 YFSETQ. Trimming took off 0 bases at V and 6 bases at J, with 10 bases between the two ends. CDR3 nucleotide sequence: TGCGCCAGCAGCTTGGAAACAGAAGTTAATTCACCCCTCCACTTT. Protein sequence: CASSLETEVNSPLHF.

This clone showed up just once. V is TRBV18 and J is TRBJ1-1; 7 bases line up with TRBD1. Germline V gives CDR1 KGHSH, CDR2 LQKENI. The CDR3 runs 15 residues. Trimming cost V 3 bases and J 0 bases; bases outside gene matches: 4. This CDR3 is CASSPSGGLNTEAFF. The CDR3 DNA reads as TGTGCCAGCTCACCTTCAGGGGGGCTGAACACTGAAGCTTTCTTT.

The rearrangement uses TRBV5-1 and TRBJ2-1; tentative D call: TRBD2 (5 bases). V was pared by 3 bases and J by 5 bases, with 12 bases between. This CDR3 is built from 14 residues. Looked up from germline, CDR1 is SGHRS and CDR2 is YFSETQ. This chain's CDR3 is CASSYSGLDNEQFF. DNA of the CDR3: TGCGCCAGCAGCTACAGCGGCCTTGACAATGAGCAGTTCTTC. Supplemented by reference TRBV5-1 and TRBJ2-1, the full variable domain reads KAGVTQTPRYLIKTRGQQVTLSCSPISGHRSVSWYQQTPGQGLQFLFEYFSETQRNKGNFPGRFSGRQFSNSRSEMNVSTLELGDSALYLCASSYSGLDNEQFFGPGTRLTVL.

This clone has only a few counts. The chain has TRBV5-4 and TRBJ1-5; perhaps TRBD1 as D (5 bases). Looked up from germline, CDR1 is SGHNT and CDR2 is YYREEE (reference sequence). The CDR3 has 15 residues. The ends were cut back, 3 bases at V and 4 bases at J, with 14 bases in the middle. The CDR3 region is CASSSSGPGNQPQHF. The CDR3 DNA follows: TGTGCCAGCAGCTCCTCCGGCCCAGGGAATCAGCCCCAGCATTTT.

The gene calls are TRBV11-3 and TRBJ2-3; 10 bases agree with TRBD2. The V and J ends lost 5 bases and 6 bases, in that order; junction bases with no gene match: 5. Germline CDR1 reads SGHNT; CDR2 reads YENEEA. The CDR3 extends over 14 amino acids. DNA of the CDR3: TGTGCCAGCAGCCCTAGCGGGGGCGGGGATACGCAGTATTTT. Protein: CASSPSGGGDTQYF.